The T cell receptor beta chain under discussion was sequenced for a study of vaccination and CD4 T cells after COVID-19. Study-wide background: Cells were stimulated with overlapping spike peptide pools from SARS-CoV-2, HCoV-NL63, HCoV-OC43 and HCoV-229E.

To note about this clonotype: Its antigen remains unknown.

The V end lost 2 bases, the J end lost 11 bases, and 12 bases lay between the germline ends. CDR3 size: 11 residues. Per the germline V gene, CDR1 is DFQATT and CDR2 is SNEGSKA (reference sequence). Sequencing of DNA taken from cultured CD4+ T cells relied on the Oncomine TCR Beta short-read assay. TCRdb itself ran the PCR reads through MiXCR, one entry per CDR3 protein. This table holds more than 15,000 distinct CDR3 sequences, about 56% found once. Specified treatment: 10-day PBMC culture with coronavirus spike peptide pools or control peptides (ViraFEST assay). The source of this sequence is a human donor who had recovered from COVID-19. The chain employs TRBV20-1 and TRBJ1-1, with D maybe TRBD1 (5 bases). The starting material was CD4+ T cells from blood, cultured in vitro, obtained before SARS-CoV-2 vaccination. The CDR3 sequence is CSARPGGGAFF. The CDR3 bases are TGCAGTGCTAGACCCGGGGGGGGGGCTTTCTTT.